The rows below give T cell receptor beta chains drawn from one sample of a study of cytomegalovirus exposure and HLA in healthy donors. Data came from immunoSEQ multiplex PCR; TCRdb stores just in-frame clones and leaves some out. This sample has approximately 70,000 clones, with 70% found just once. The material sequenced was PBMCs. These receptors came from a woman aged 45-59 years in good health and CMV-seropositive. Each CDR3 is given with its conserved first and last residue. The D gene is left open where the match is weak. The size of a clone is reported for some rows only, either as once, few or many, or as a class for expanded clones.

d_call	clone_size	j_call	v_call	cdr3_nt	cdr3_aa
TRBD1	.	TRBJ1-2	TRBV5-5	TGTGCCAGCAGCTCTACACCAGGGGGTAGCTATGGCTACACCTTC	CASSSTPGGSYGYTF
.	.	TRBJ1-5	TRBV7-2	TGTGCCAGCAGCGTAAGCAATCAGCCCCAGCATTTT	CASSVSNQPQHF
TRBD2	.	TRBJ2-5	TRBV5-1	TGCGCCAGCAGCTTGGGGGGGACTAGCCAAGAGACCCAGTACTTC	CASSLGGTSQETQYF
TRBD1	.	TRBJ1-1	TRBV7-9	TGTGCCAGCAGCTTGGGGGGACAGGGAGAGGCTTTCTTT	CASSLGGQGEAFF
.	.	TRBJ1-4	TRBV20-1	TGCAGTGCTAGAGTAAATGAAAAACTGTTTTTT	CSARVNEKLFF
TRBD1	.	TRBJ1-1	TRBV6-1	TGTGCCAGCAGAGAGACAGGGGTGATGGACACTGAAGCTTTCTTT	CASRETGVMDTEAFF
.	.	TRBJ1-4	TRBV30	TGTGCCTGGAGTTTAGGGAGGGAAAAACTGTTTTTT	CAWSLGREKLFF
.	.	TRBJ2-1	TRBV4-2	TGTGCCAGCAGCGGACTTCGGGAGAACAATGAGCAGTTCTTC	CASSGLRENNEQFF
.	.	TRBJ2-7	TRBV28	TGTGCCAGCAGTTTAGAGGGCCCCTACGAGCAGTACTTC	CASSLEGPYEQYF
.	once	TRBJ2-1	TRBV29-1	TGCAGCGTTGCCAGGGCCGGCCACAATGAGCAGTTCTTC	CSVARAGHNEQFF
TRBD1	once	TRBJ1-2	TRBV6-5	TGTGCCAGCAGTTACTCGATGACAGGGGACTATGGCTACACCTTC	CASSYSMTGDYGYTF
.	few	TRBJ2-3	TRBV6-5	TGTGCCAGCAGTTACGCAGGGGCCACAGATACGCAGTATTTT	CASSYAGATDTQYF
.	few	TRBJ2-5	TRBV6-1	TGTGCCAGCAGTGGACAAATTCGAGAGACCCAGTACTTC	CASSGQIRETQYF
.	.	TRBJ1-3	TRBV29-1	TGCAGCGTTGAATCGGGTTCTGGAAACACCATATATTTT	CSVESGSGNTIYF
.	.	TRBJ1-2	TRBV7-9	TGTGCCAGCCTAAAACCCGTCTCCCTGAGGGCTAACTATGGCTACACCTTC	CASLKPVSLRANYGYTF
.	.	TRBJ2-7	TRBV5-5	TGTGCCAGCACCGTGGGGGCGAGAAACGAGCAGTACTTC	CASTVGARNEQYF
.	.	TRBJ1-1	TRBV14	TGTGCCAGCAGCCAAGGGGATTTCGTCCGGGGGTTTAGGGAAGCTTTCTTT	CASSQGDFVRGFREAFF
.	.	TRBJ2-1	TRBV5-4	TGTGCCAGCAGCTTAAATCTCTACAATGAGCAGTTCTTC	CASSLNLYNEQFF
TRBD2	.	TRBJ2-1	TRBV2	TGTGCCAGCAGTGAAGTGGGCGGGGGGAACAATGAGCAGTTCTTC	CASSEVGGGNNEQFF
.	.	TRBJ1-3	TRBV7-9	TGTGCCAGCAGCTACGCGGGGGACGTCTCTGGAAACACCATATATTTT	CASSYAGDVSGNTIYF
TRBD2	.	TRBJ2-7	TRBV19	TGTGCCAGTAGTATTGGGCTAGCGGGAGGTACGTCCTACGAGCAGTACTTC	CASSIGLAGGTSYEQYF
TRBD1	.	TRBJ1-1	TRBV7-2	TGTGCCAGCAGCTTAGCGACAGGGGGCACTGAAGCTTTCTTT	CASSLATGGTEAFF
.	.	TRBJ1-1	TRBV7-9	TGTGCCAGCAGCTCTCAGGGGTACAGGGCGAACACTGAAGCTTTCTTT	CASSSQGYRANTEAFF
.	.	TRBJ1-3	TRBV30	TGTGCCTGGAGTGGAGGAGGAAACACCATATATTTT	CAWSGGGNTIYF
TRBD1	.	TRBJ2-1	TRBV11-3	TGTGCCAGTAGCTCCTTCGGGACAGGGGCTGGCAATGAGCAGTTCTTC	CASSSFGTGAGNEQFF
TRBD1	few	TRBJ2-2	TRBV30	TGTGCCTGGAGTGAGGGGACAGGGGGGGACACCGGGGAGCTGTTTTTT	CAWSEGTGGDTGELFF
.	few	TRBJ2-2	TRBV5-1	TGCGCCAGCAGCCCAGCTGCAGGGAACACCGGGGAGCTGTTTTTT	CASSPAAGNTGELFF
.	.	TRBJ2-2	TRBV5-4	TGTGCCAGCAGCTTTACGGCGAACACCGGGGAGCTGTTTTTT	CASSFTANTGELFF
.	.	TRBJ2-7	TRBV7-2	TGTGCCAGCACCCGCAGCTACGAGCAGTACTTC	CASTRSYEQYF
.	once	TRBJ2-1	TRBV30	TGTGCCTGGAGCGCGGGACTTTACAATGAGCAGTTCTTC	CAWSAGLYNEQFF
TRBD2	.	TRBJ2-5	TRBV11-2	TGTGCCAGCAGCTTAGAAGGAGGTAGCGGGAGAGTAGGGACCCAGTACTTC	CASSLEGGSGRVGTQYF
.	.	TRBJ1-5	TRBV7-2	TGTGCCAGCAGCTTTGGGCCCCAGGGATTGGAGCCCCAGCATTTT	CASSFGPQGLEPQHF
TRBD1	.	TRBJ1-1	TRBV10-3	TGTGCCGTTGCCGGGACAGTCACTGAAGCTTTCTTT	CAVAGTVTEAFF
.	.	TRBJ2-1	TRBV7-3	TGTGCCAGCAGCTTAACCCGGGATAGCTCCTACAATGAGCAGTTCTTC	CASSLTRDSSYNEQFF
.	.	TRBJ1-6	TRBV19	TGTGCCAGTACCCCCAAACAGGGCTATAATTCACCCCTCCACTTT	CASTPKQGYNSPLHF
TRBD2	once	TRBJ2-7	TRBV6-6	TGTGCCAGTTGTGGGACTAGCGGGACCTACGAGCAGTACTTC	CASCGTSGTYEQYF
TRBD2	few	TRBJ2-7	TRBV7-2	TGTGCCAGCAACAGGAGGCTAGCGGGTGAGGAGCAGTACTTC	CASNRRLAGEEQYF
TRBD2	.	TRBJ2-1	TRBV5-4	TGTGCCAGCAGCTTCGGGGGGGCCAATGAGCAGTTCTTC	CASSFGGANEQFF
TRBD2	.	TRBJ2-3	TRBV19	TGTGCCAGTAGTACCCGGACTAGCTGGTCCCCAGATACGCAGTATTTT	CASSTRTSWSPDTQYF
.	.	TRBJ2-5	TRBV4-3	TGCGCCAGCAGCCAGAGAAACAGACAAGAGACCCAGTACTTC	CASSQRNRQETQYF
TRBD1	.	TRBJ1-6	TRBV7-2	TGTGCCAGCAATCCGGGACAGGGTTATTCACCCCTCCACTTT	CASNPGQGYSPLHF
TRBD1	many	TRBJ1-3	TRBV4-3	TGCGCCAGCAGCAAACTACAGGGGTCAGGAAACACCATATATTTT	CASSKLQGSGNTIYF
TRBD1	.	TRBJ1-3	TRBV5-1	TGCGCCAGCAGCTCCACAGGGGCCTCTGGAAACACCATATATTTT	CASSSTGASGNTIYF
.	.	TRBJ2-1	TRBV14	TGTGCCAGCAGCCAAGGGGCTACAAAGCAGTTCTTC	CASSQGATKQFF
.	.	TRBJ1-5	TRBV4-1	TGCGCCAGCAGCCAGGGCAGGGAATGGCATTTT	CASSQGREWHF